This section outlines one TCR beta chain sequence together with its context. This record belongs to a study of blood T cell repertoires in COVID-19. As for the study in general: Both acute and convalescent COVID-19 samples were obtained from the United States, Italy and Spain.

Source study methods: Reference gene primer amplification yielded estimated nucleated cell counts. TCRdb keeps only in-frame clones here, not all; method: immunoSEQ multiplex PCR. That table supplies the V and J calls and clone size; D and trimming were determined from the DNA. The sample yields under 90,000 clones, roughly 85% seen once. Germline V lookup: CDR1 MNHEY, CDR2 SVGAGI. This CDR3 region has 15 residues. Trimming took 5 bases from V and 6 from J; bases not matched to a gene: 5. Source material: peripheral blood. This receptor was obtained from a man in his sixties with acute or convalescent COVID-19. The rearrangement links TRBV6-5 to TRBJ1-6; TRBD1 agrees at 9 bases. CDR3 nucleotides: TGTGCCAGCAGTACCCCGGGACAGGGTAATTCACCCCTCCACTTT. Its translation: CASSTPGQGNSPLHF.